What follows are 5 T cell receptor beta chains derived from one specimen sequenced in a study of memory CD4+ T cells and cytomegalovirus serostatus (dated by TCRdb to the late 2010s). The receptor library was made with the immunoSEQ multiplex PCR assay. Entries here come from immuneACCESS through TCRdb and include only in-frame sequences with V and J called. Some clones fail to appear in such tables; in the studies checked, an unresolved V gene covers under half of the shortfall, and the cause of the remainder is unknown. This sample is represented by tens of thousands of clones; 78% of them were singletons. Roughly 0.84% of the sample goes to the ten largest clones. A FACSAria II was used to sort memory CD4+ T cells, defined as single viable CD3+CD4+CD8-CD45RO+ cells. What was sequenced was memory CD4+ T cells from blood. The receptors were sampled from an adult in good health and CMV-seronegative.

DNA for the CDR3: TGTGCCAGCAGTTCTAGCGGGGGATCCTACAATGAGCAGTTCTTC. Residues: CASSSSGGSYNEQFF. V and J are TRBV6-1 and TRBJ2-1; 10 positions agree with TRBD2. V shed 5 bases, J shed 1 base, and the junction held 2 bases outside the gene matches. There are 15 residues in the CDR3. CDR1 and CDR2 from the germline V gene are MNHNS and SASEGT.

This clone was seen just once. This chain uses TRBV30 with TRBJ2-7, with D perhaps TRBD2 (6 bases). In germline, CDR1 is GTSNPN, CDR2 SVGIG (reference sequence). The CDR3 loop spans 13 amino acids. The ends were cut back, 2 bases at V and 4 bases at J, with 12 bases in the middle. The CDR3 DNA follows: TGTGCCTGGAGTTATGGGACTCAATACGAGCAGTACTTC. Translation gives CAWSYGTQYEQYF.

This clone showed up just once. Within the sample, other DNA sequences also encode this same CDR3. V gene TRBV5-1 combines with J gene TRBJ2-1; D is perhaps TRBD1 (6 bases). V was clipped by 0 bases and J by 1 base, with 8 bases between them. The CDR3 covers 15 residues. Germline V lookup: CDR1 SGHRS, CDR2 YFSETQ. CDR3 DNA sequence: TGCGCCAGCAGCTTGGAGGGGACATCCTACAATGAGCAGTTCTTC. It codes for CASSLEGTSYNEQFF.

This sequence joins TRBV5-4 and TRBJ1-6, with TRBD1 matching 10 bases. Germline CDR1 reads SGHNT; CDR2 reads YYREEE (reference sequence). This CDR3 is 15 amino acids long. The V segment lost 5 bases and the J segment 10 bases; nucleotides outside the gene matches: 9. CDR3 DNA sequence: TGTGCCAGCAGTTCTCCCGGGACAGGGGCCTCACCCCTCCACTTT. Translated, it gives CASSSPGTGASPLHF.

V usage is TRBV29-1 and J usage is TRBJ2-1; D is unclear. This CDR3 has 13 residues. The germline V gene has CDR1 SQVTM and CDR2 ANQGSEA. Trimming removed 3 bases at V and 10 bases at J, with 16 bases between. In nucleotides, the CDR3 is TGCAGCGTTGAGGACCTAGGAAAGAAAGAGCAGTTCTTC. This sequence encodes CSVEDLGKKEQFF.